The 24 T cell receptor beta chains presented below share a single source sample, sequenced in a study of T cells in Graves' hyperthyroidism and ophthalmopathy. Authors of the study amplified TCR beta CDR3 regions from RNA transcripts. When the TCR CDR3 underwent first-round RT-PCR, the HTBI primer set was used. TCRdb called the multiplex PCR reads again in MiXCR, with one record for every CDR3 protein. The top ten hold around 17% of the sample, which has about 480,000 distinct CDR3 sequences, 13% to 15% seen once. The specimen sequenced was blood. All receptors come from a woman aged 18-35 years with Graves' hyperthyroidism.

This clonotype was seen a few times. This chain connects TRBV7-6 to TRBJ2-1; perhaps TRBD2 as D (7 bases). This CDR3 region has 15 residues. Germline V gene lookup returns CDR1 SGHVS and CDR2 FNYEAQ. The V gene lost 9 bases and the J gene lost 5 bases, with 20 bases spanning the gap. The CDR3 protein is CASIQRGGRNNEQFF. The DNA for the CDR3 is TGTGCCAGTATCCAGAGGGGGGGGCGGAACAATGAGCAGTTCTTC.

The DNA of the CDR3 is TGTGCCAGTACCCAGATGGGGCGGGGGCCGTATGGCTACACCTTC. This codes for CASTQMGRGPYGYTF. The chain joins TRBV6-1 to TRBJ1-2; TRBD1 might be the D (6 bases). Deletions cut 9 bases from V and 5 bases from J, with 22 bases between. The CDR3 is 15 amino acids. Germline-derived CDR1 and CDR2 are MNHNS and SASEGT.

J is TRBJ2-7 and V is TRBV5-6; TRBD1 agrees at 8 bases. This CDR3 has 13 residues. Unmatched junction bases numbered 6, after V lost 4 bases and J lost 6 bases. Germline lookup yields CDR1 SGHDT and CDR2 YYEEEE. The CDR3 DNA sequence: TGTGCCAGCAGCCCCCGGACAGGGACCGAGCAGTACGTC. Translation gives CASSPRTGTEQYV.

This sequence joins TRBV4-1 and TRBJ2-3; the D gene could be TRBD1 or TRBD2 (5 bases each). From germline, CDR1 is MGHRA and CDR2 YSYEKL. Trimming pared 1 base from V and 7 bases from J, leaving 18 bases between. This CDR3 comprises 16 residues. CDR3 nucleotide sequence: TGCGCCAGCAGCCAAGGGGACCCGGGACCCCAACATACGCAGTATTTT. Translating it yields CASSQGDPGPQHTQYF.

At least ten counts were recorded for this clonotype. The chain has TRBV5-1 and TRBJ2-7, with D possibly matching TRBD2 (5 bases). Trimming cost V 2 bases and J 4 bases, with 7 bases left between them. The CDR3 runs to 12 residues. The germline V gene has CDR1 SGHRS and CDR2 YFSETQ. CDR3 residues: CASSFRDYEQYV. The DNA for the CDR3 is TGCGCCAGCAGCTTCCGGGATTACGAGCAGTACGTC.

In its sample, this clonotype was seen a few times. V gene TRBV19 combines with J gene TRBJ2-3; D not resolved. CDR3 size: 13 residues. Germline V CDR1 and CDR2: LNHDA, SQIVND (reference sequence). V was pared by 7 bases and J by 0 bases, with 8 bases between. In nucleotides, the CDR3 is TGTGCCAGTACCCCGACTAGCACAGATACGCAGTATTTT. Translation: CASTPTSTDTQYF.

This clonotype was recorded many times. The V and J genes are TRBV19 and TRBJ1-1, with D perhaps TRBD1 (6 bases). Germline V gene lookup returns CDR1 LNHDA and CDR2 SQIVND (reference sequence). The length of the CDR3 is 14 residues. V was shortened by 7 bases and J by 1 base, with 13 bases between the two germline ends. Here the CDR3 reads CASKVTQGNTEAFF. The CDR3 region has the DNA TGTGCCAGTAAGGTAACACAGGGGAACACTGAAGCTTTCTTT.

At least ten counts were recorded for this clonotype. V usage is TRBV4-1 and J usage is TRBJ2-7; D remains unclear. V lost 5 bases and J lost 2, with 13 bases in between. CDR1 MGHRA and CDR2 YSYEKL come from the germline V gene. This CDR3 has 14 residues. The CDR3 DNA is TGCGCCAGCAGCGTAGTTGTCACCGCCTACGAGCAGTACGTC. Its protein is CASSVVVTAYEQYV.

CDR3 protein: CSVETDDSNQPQHF. The CDR3 region has the DNA TGCAGCGTTGAAACAGACGATAGCAATCAGCCCCAGCATTTT. The chain combines TRBV29-1 with TRBJ1-5, with D unclear. Germline V CDR1 and CDR2: SQVTM, ANQGSEA. V shed 2 bases and J shed 0 bases, with 8 bases lying between them. CDR3 length equals 14 residues.

This clonotype was detected ten times or more. This sequence joins TRBV5-1 and TRBJ1-1; a possible D gene is TRBD1 (5 bases). The ends were cut back, 6 bases at V and 1 base at J, with 10 bases in the middle. Germline V CDR1 and CDR2: SGHRS, YFSETQ. This CDR3 region has 13 residues. CDR3: CASTPRGNTEAFF. CDR3 DNA sequence: TGCGCCAGCACCCCGAGGGGGAACACTGAAGCTTTCTTT. The variable domain in full, completed from reference TRBV5-1 and TRBJ1-1, reads KAGVTQTPRYLIKTRGQQVTLSCSPISGHRSVSWYQQTPGQGLQFLFEYFSETQRNKGNFPGRFSGRQFSNSRSEMNVSTLELGDSALYLCASTPRGNTEAFFGQGTRLTVV.

This clonotype turned up a few times. A much more abundant neighbour one base away suggests this may be a read error. The J gene is TRBJ2-1, the V gene TRBV7-8; D is perhaps TRBD2 (6 bases). CDR1 is SGHVS, CDR2 FQNEAQ, per germline. The CDR3 is made up of 16 amino acids. V was clipped by 2 bases and J by 12 bases, with 23 bases between them. CDR3 in DNA: TGTGCCAGCAGCTTATGGCGGGACGCAGGTCGGAGTGGGCAGTTCTTC. This gives the protein CASSLWRDAGRSGQFF. The full variable domain, rest sourced from reference TRBV7-8 and TRBJ2-1, is GAGVSQSPRYKVAKRGQDVALRCDPISGHVSLFWYQQALGQGPEFLTYFQNEAQLDKSGLPSDRFFAERPEGSVSTLKIQRTQQEDSAVYLCASSLWRDAGRSGQFFGPGTRLTVL.

This clonotype came up many times. The chain couples TRBV30 to TRBJ2-2, with no clear D. V lost 8 bases, J lost 3 bases, and 10 bases lay in between. Germline CDR1 and CDR2: GTSNPN and SVGIG (reference sequence). The length of the CDR3 is 12 residues. The CDR3 loop reads CALRPDTGELFF. For the CDR3, the DNA is TGTGCCCTCCGGCCAGACACCGGGGAGCTGTTTTTT.

In this sample, this clonotype turned up a few times. The chain employs TRBV4-2 and TRBJ1-1; 7 bases are a match to TRBD1. Looked up from germline, CDR1 is LGHNA and CDR2 is YNFKEQ. The J segment lost 8 bases and the V segment lost 3 bases, leaving 3 bases of the junction unmatched. The CDR3 is made up of 12 amino acids. This CDR3 is CASSHVDREAFF. The CDR3 region has the DNA TGTGCCAGCAGCCATGTGGACAGGGAAGCTTTCTTT.

This clonotype was seen only a few times. The V call is TRBV11-3, the J call TRBJ2-2; TRBD2 matches 16 bases. V shed 6 bases and J 5 bases; nucleotides not matched to a gene: 3. The germline CDR1 and CDR2 sequences are SGHNT and YENEEA. The CDR3 has 16 residues. This CDR3 is CASRGLAGGDTGELFF. In nucleotides, the CDR3 is TGTGCCAGCAGGGGACTAGCGGGAGGGGATACCGGGGAGCTGTTTTTT. The full variable domain, its missing parts supplied by reference TRBV11-3 and TRBJ2-2, is EAGVVQSPRYKIIEKKQPVAFWCNPISGHNTLYWYLQNLGQGPELLIRYENEEAVDDSQLPKDRFSAERLKGVDSTLKIQPAELGDSAVYLCASRGLAGGDTGELFFGEGSRLTVL.

This clonotype was observed many times. This chain links TRBV29-1 with TRBJ1-4; a weak D match, TRBD1 (5 bases). CDR3 length: 12 amino acids. Deletions cut 4 bases from V and 5 bases from J, with 8 bases between. CDR1 is SQVTM and CDR2 is ANQGSEA in the germline V gene. The CDR3: CSVAGANEKLFF. The DNA of the CDR3 is TGCAGCGTTGCCGGGGCGAATGAAAAACTGTTTTTT.

The J gene is TRBJ2-1, the V gene TRBV6-1; unclear D gene. This CDR3 has 8 residues. The V end was cut by 10 bases, the J end by 14 bases, with 9 bases between. Looked up from germline, CDR1 is MNHNS and CDR2 is SASEGT. CDR3 sequence reads: CAKSREFF. DNA of the CDR3: TGTGCCAAAAGTAGGGAGTTCTTC.

There are many counts of this clonotype. V and J are TRBV12-3 or TRBV12-4 and TRBJ2-7; 8 bases are a match to TRBD2. This CDR3 spans 16 amino acids. Unmatched junction bases numbered 10, after V lost 6 bases and J lost 0 bases. The CDR3 region is CASRPASGGSSYEQYF. In DNA, the CDR3 is TGTGCCAGCAGGCCCGCGTCGGGAGGGAGCTCCTACGAGCAGTACTTC.

This clonotype was found many times. CDR3 sequence (DNA): TGTGCCAGCAGGAATCCGTCGGGGAGTGAGCAGTACTTC. It encodes CASRNPSGSEQYF. This chain uses TRBV6-1 with TRBJ2-7, with D perhaps matching TRBD2 (5 bases). Trimming stripped 6 bases from V and 7 bases from J, with 16 bases between. The CDR3 has 13 residues. CDR1 is MNHNS and CDR2 is SASEGT in the germline V gene.

At least ten counts were recorded for this clonotype. The rearrangement links TRBV20-1 to TRBJ2-1, with D unresolved. This CDR3 region has 14 residues. Germline CDR1 reads DFQATT; CDR2 reads SNEGSKA (reference sequence). V lost 3 bases and J lost 1, with 10 bases in between. As DNA, the CDR3 is TGCAGTGCTAGTCCGACGGGTTCCTACAATGAGCAGTTCTTC. This sequence encodes CSASPTGSYNEQFF.

This clonotype has at least ten counts. V is TRBV10-3 and J is TRBJ1-5; no reliable D call. CDR1 is ENHRY and CDR2 is SYGVKD in the germline V gene. This CDR3 spans 13 amino acids. V was trimmed by 10 bases and J by 4 bases, leaving 14 bases between them. CDR3 nucleotide sequence: TGTGCCACCCTTAGGACGGGGAATCAGCCCCAGCATTTT. Protein sequence: CATLRTGNQPQHF.

V gene TRBV20-1 combines with J gene TRBJ1-1; possibly TRBD1 for D (5 bases). The V end lost 4 bases, the J end lost 3 bases, and 9 bases lay between the germline ends. Germline V gives CDR1 DFQATT, CDR2 SNEGSKA (reference sequence). This CDR3 spans 12 amino acids. The CDR3 reads CSANQGDTEAFF. Written as DNA, the CDR3 is TGCAGTGCTAACCAGGGTGACACTGAAGCTTTCTTT.

This clonotype was observed at least ten times. The V gene is TRBV11-3, the J gene TRBJ1-2; D is uncertain. The CDR3 contains 14 residues. Germline V gene data show CDR1 as SGHNT and CDR2 as YENEEA. V was cut by 2 bases and J by 4 bases, with 11 bases left in between. The CDR3, as DNA: TGTGCCAGCAGCTTAACGGTGGAGGGCTATGGCTACACCTTC. It is translated as CASSLTVEGYGYTF. The full variable domain, with the rest looked up from reference TRBV11-3 and TRBJ1-2, is EAGVVQSPRYKIIEKKQPVAFWCNPISGHNTLYWYLQNLGQGPELLIRYENEEAVDDSQLPKDRFSAERLKGVDSTLKIQPAELGDSAVYLCASSLTVEGYGYTFGSGTRLTVV.

This clonotype was recorded at least ten times. The chain couples TRBV20-1 to TRBJ1-5, with D perhaps matching TRBD1 (5 bases). V gave up 3 bases and J gave up 2 bases, with 17 bases separating them. Germline V gene lookup returns CDR1 DFQATT and CDR2 SNEGSKA (reference sequence). The CDR3 totals 16 residues. CDR3 coding DNA: TGCAGTGCTAGCCGGGGGGACGTCGGTGGCAATCAGCCCCAGCATTTT. This sequence encodes CSASRGDVGGNQPQHF.

V gene TRBV6-1 combines with J gene TRBJ1-1, with D perhaps matching TRBD1 (5 bases). The CDR3 runs 14 residues. Germline V CDR1 and CDR2: MNHNS, SASEGT. V lost 1 base and J lost 6, with 12 bases in between. Here the CDR3 DNA reads TGTGCCAGCAGTGAAGGGGTGGGGGTGGCTGAAGCTTTCTTT. It is translated as CASSEGVGVAEAFF.